The T cell receptor beta chain described here comes from a study of T cell repertoires in cytomegalovirus infection. Background on the study: Public TCR beta signature analysis indicated the presence of both CMV infection and matching HLA type.

TCRdb reanalysed the reads using MiXCR and keeps one entry per CDR3 protein. The sample shows about 76,000 distinct CDR3 sequences, approximately 3.7% of them seen only once. CDR1 and CDR2 (germline): SEHNR, FQNEAQ (reference sequence). The CDR3 totals 15 residues. The V and J ends lost 5 bases and 6 bases respectively, with 19 bases between them. The study, taken as a whole, reports: Totalled public TCR beta family frequency picked out people who carried CMV plus the relevant HLA. What dominated the ex vivo response were HLA-C-restricted CMV-specific TCR beta clonotypes.

This clonotype was recorded at least ten times. Antigen unknown. This clonotype originated in a human donor in good health (CMV status not recorded). Some clones in this sample may be carry-over from other donors' samples. The chain carries TRBV7-9 and TRBJ1-2; D is unclear. Sequencing was performed on PBMCs. The CDR3 protein is CASSPGVVEENGYTF. CDR3 DNA sequence: TGTGCCAGCAGCCCAGGTGTAGTTGAAGAGAATGGCTACACCTTC.